This T cell receptor (beta chain) was recorded in a study of vaccination effects on CD4 cells after COVID-19. Across the study: A few million PBMC were placed in each well, which was supplemented with roughly 9.1 IU/ml IL-2 and around 9.4 ug/ml peptides.

Following a roughly 11-day culture, CD4+ T cells were purified. A note on this clone: Antigen unknown.

Repertoires were generated with immunoSEQ multiplex PCR, while TCRdb's copy carries only in-frame clones and drops some. The sample consists of around 56,000 clones, approximately 80% of them appearing once. Findings and caveats of the study: Researchers report that only 1 of 255 vaccine-induced clones in healthy vaccinees cross-reacted with common cold coronaviruses. After vaccination, at late timepoints, clones induced by infection and by vaccine contracted markedly.

Trimming cost V 4 bases and J 7 bases, with 16 bases left between them. The CDR3 covers 14 residues. CDR1 and CDR2 from the germline V gene are LNHDA and SQIVND (reference sequence). The sequencing used CD4+ T cells from PBMCs cultured without peptide, collected before COVID-19 vaccination. V and J are TRBV19 and TRBJ1-2; D gene uncertain. The clonotype comes from a human donor who received a COVID-19 vaccine. The CDR3 sequence is CASSTPTKRRGYTF. CDR3 nucleotide sequence: TGTGCCAGTAGTACCCCGACGAAGCGACGTGGCTACACCTTC.